This T cell receptor beta chain emerged from a study of T-cell reconstitution after alpha-beta-depleted transplantation in children. CDR3 length: 16 residues. With 5 bases clipped from V and 4 bases from J, the junction kept 9 bases outside the gene matches. Per the germline V gene, CDR1 is SGHTA and CDR2 is FQGNSA. The sample holds many counts of this clonotype. Preparing the TCRbeta library involved the use of unique molecular identifiers. TCRdb reprocessed the PCR reads with MiXCR, giving one entry per CDR3 protein. The data contain fewer than 130,000 distinct CDR3 sequences, 10% of them singletons.

The chain combines TRBV7-2 with TRBJ2-7; 12 bases agree with TRBD1. Source: PBMCs from the stem cell graft donor, taken from the stem cell graft. The receptor comes from a human donor who donated a stem cell graft to a child with acute lymphoblastic leukemia. The CDR3 region is CASSLVGQGARYEQYF. CDR3 nucleotides: TGTGCCAGCAGCCTAGTGGGACAGGGGGCCCGATACGAGCAGTACTTC.